This TCR beta chain was sequenced in a study of blood T cell repertoires in COVID-19. As originally analysed: Cell counts per sample came from amplifying reference gene primers. Profiled with immunoSEQ multiplex PCR; TCRdb holds only in-frame clones, not every one. Clonal size and the V and J genes are those of that table, whereas D and trimming came from the DNA. The sample holds 97,000 or so clones, approximately 90% seen once. The CDR3 loop spans 16 amino acids. V gave up 0 bases and J gave up 0 bases, with 9 bases separating them. CDR1 and CDR2 from the germline V gene are LGHNA and YNFKEQ. The sample was peripheral blood. This chain uses TRBV4-2 with TRBJ2-1; D is uncertain. The clonotype comes from a man in his fifties or sixties with acute or convalescent COVID-19. The DNA for the CDR3 is TGTGCCAGCAGCCAAGATCCACAGAGCTCCTACAATGAGCAGTTCTTC. Protein sequence: CASSQDPQSSYNEQFF.